The TCR beta chain described here comes from a study of blood T cell repertoires in COVID-19. Study context: The origin of the acute and convalescent COVID-19 samples was the United States, Italy and Spain.

The CDR3 runs 14 residues. Between the trimmed V and J ends, which lost 4 bases and 12 bases, there was a span of 19 bases. The germline gives CDR1 LGHDT, CDR2 YNNKEL (reference sequence). Profiled with immunoSEQ multiplex PCR; TCRdb holds only in-frame clones, not every one. The sample has around 260,000 clones; approximately 89% are singletons. This receptor was obtained from a woman in her thirties with COVID-19, enrolled during active disease. The specimen was peripheral blood. The rearrangement links TRBV3-1 (or the pseudogene TRBV3-2) to TRBJ2-1, with D possibly TRBD1 on 6 matching bases. CDR3 region: CASSRQGRYMAQFF. CDR3 nucleotide sequence: TGTGCCAGCAGCCGCCAGGGGCGGTATATGGCGCAGTTCTTC.